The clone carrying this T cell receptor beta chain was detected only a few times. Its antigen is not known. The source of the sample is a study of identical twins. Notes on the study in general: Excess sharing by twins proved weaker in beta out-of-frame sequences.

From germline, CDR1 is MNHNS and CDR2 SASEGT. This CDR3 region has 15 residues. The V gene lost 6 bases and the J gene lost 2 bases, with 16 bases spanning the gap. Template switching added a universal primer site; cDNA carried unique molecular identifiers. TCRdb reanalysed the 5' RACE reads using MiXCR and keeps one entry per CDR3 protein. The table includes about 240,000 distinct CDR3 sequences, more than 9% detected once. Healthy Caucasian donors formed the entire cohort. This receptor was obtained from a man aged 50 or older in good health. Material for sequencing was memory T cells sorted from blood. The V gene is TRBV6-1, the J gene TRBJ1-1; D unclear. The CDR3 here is CASRALGNVNTEAFF. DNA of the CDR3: TGTGCCAGCAGGGCATTGGGTAACGTAAACACTGAAGCTTTCTTT.